Detailed here is one T cell receptor beta chain. The antigen is unknown. Here immunoSEQ multiplex PCR was the method, and the copy in TCRdb shows in-frame clones only, minus some. The table has more than 550,000 clones, about 92% seen once. The sample belongs to a study of shared clonotypes between healthy human individuals. Study-level results: Sampling covered nothing but blood. Tissue TCR repertoires likely differ from those found in blood.

This CDR3 contains 14 residues. The ends were cut back, 2 bases at V and 16 bases at J, with 21 bases in the middle. The germline V gene encodes CDR1 MNHEY and CDR2 SVGAGI. The sequenced material came from memory CD8+ T cells from PBMCs. Subset meaning: CD45RO+ cells pooled with CCR7-negative TemRA cells. The receptor's source is a man between 18 and 29 years old in good health. Some clones in this sample may be carry-over from other donors' samples. The chain links TRBV6-5 to TRBJ2-1; weak D call: TRBD2 (6 bases). The CDR3 nucleotides read TGTGCCAGCAGTTACGCGATCTGGTCGGGGGTCATATTCTTC. This sequence encodes CASSYAIWSGVIFF.